This T cell receptor beta chain was obtained from a study of shared clonotypes between healthy human individuals. CDR3 length equals 17 residues. Per the germline V gene, CDR1 is SGHRS and CDR2 is YFSETQ. V was shortened by 5 bases and J by 0 bases, with 18 bases between the two germline ends. Several immunoSEQ plates received, in even portions, the genomic DNA of each subset. The data were produced by immunoSEQ multiplex PCR, yet TCRdb's version contains in-frame clones alone and is incomplete. The data show hundreds of thousands of clones, about 74% seen once. The receptor's source is a woman in her thirties in good health. The chain has TRBV5-1 and TRBJ2-1; unclear D gene. Specimen: memory CD4+ T cells sorted from blood. Subset of the sample: CD45RA-negative fraction. The CDR3 nucleotides read TGCGCCAGCAGGCCCCCGGCGACCCCAAGCTCCTACAATGAGCAGTTCTTC. Encoded protein: CASRPPATPSSYNEQFF.